This T cell receptor beta chain is drawn from a study of blood T cell repertoires in COVID-19. As for the study in general: Samples came from the United States, Italy and Spain, spanning acute and convalescent COVID-19.

Regarding this clone: Other DNA sequences of this sample code for an identical CDR3.

Profiling relied on immunoSEQ multiplex PCR, and the TCRdb table lists in-frame clones only, not all of them. The sample shows 200,000 to 250,000 clones, approximately 82% of them seen only once. Germline V lookup: CDR1 SNHLY, CDR2 FYNNEI. CDR3 length: 15 amino acids. With 4 bases clipped from V and 3 bases from J, the junction kept 9 bases outside the gene matches. V is TRBV2 and J is TRBJ2-7, with 7 bases identical to TRBD1. This clonotype was sampled from a man aged 50 to 59 with active or convalescent COVID-19. Sequencing was done on a sample of peripheral blood. Here the CDR3 DNA reads TGTGCCAGCAGTGTCTGGACAGGCATTAACTACGAGCAGTACTTC. It is translated as CASSVWTGINYEQYF.